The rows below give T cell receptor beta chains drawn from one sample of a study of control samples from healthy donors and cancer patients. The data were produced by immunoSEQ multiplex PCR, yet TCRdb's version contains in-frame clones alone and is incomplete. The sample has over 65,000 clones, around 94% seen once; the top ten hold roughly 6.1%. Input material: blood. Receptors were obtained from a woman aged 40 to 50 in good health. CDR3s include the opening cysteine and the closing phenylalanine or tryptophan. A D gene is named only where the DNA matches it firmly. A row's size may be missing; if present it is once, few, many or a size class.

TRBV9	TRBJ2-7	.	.	TGTGCCAGCAGCGTAGGGCTAGAATTCTACGAGCAGTACTTC	CASSVGLEFYEQYF
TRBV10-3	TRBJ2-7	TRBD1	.	TGTGCCATCAGTGACCCGACAGGGGCCTACGAGCAGTACTTC	CAISDPTGAYEQYF
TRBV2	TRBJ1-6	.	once	TGTGCCAGCAAGGCAGACGGACTTAGGGGACCCCTCCACTTT	CASKADGLRGPLHF
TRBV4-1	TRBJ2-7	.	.	TGCGCCAGCAGCCAAGAACGGGACCACGAGCAGTACTTC	CASSQERDHEQYF
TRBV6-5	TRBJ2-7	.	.	TGTGCCAGCAGGAACCGGGACACCGACGAGCAGTACTTC	CASRNRDTDEQYF
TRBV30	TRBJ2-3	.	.	TGTGCCTGGAGTGTAGGATTAGCGGTCACAGATACGCAGTATTTT	CAWSVGLAVTDTQYF
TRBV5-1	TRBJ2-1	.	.	TGCGCCAGCAGCTTGAAGGTAGGGGATTACAATGAGCAGTTCTTC	CASSLKVGDYNEQFF
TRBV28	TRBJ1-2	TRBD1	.	TGTGCCAGCAGCCCCCCGACAGGGAACTATGGCTACACCTTC	CASSPPTGNYGYTF
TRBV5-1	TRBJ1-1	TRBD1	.	TGCGCCAGCAGCTTCCAGGGGGGAAGCACTGAAGCTTTCTTT	CASSFQGGSTEAFF
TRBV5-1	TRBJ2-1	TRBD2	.	TGCGCCAGCAGCTTGGTGGAGTCTAGCGGGACCAGTTCCCATGAGCAGTTCTTC	CASSLVESSGTSSHEQFF
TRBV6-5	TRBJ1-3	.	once	TGTGCCAGCACTCCGGACGGCGGAAACACCATATATTTT	CASTPDGGNTIYF
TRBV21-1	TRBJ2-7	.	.	TGTGCCAGCTTCCTTGGTAGGTTAGCGTGCTACGAGCAGTACTTC	CASFLGRLACYEQYF
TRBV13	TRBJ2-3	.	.	TGTGCCAGCAGCTTAGTCCGGGGCCCAGATACGCAGTATTTT	CASSLVRGPDTQYF
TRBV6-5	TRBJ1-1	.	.	TGTGCCAGCAGTTACCAGAAAAACACTGAAGCTTTCTTT	CASSYQKNTEAFF
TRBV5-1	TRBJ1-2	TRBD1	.	TGCGCCAGCAGCCCGGGGACAGGGGGCGCTTGGGGCTACACCTTC	CASSPGTGGAWGYTF
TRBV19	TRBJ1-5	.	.	TGTGCCAGTAGGTGGGGGTGGAATCAGCCCCAGCATTTT	CASRWGWNQPQHF
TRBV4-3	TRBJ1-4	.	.	TGCGCCAGCAGCCCGTACCTGGGGAATGAAAAACTGTTTTTT	CASSPYLGNEKLFF
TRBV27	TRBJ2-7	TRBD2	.	TGTGCCAGCAGTTCACCCTTGAGCGGGAGCTCCTACGAGCAGTACTTC	CASSSPLSGSSYEQYF
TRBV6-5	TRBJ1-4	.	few	TGTGCCAGCACCTCCAAGGGGGAACCTAATGAAAAACTGTTTTTT	CASTSKGEPNEKLFF
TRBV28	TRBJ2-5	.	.	TGTGCCAGCAGTCCCAGGTCAGGGACCTGGGCCCAGTACTTC	CASSPRSGTWAQYF
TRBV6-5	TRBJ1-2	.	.	TGTGCCAGCAGTCCCGGAGGGGTCTTCTACACCTTC	CASSPGGVFYTF
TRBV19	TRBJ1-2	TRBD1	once	TGTGCCAGTAGTTGGACAGGTCCCATCTATGGCTACACCTTC	CASSWTGPIYGYTF
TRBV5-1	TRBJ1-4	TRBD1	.	TGCGCCAGCAGCTTGTACAGGGGAACTAATGAAAAACTGTTTTTT	CASSLYRGTNEKLFF
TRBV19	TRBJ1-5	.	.	TGTGCCAGTAGTCCCCGGGGTTCGGGGGCCGGAGGTCAGCCCCAGCATTTT	CASSPRGSGAGGQPQHF
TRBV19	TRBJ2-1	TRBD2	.	TGTGCCAGTACCCCCTTCGGGCTAGCGGGAGGACTCAATGAGCAGTTCTTC	CASTPFGLAGGLNEQFF
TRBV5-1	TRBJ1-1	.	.	TGCGCCAGCAGGTGGGCAGGCGGGGAGGCTGAAGCTTTCTTT	CASRWAGGEAEAFF
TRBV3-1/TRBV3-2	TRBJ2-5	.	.	TGTGCCAGCAGTTCCGGGACCTTACTCTCAATTGAAGAGACCCAGTACTTC	CASSSGTLLSIEETQYF
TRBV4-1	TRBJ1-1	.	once	TGCGCCAGCAGCCAAGGGGGAGGAGTTAAACCTCGGGGGGCTTTCTTT	CASSQGGGVKPRGAFF
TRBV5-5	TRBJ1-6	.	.	TGTGCCAGCAGCTTGTTGGGCTTATATAATTCACCCCTCCACTTT	CASSLLGLYNSPLHF
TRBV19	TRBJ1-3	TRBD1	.	TGTGCCAGTAGTACGGCCGGCAGGGGGACTGGAAACACCATATATTTT	CASSTAGRGTGNTIYF
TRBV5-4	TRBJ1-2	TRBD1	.	TGTGCCAGCAGCCAGGACAGGGACTATGGCTACACCTTC	CASSQDRDYGYTF
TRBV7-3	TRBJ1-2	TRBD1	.	TGTGCCAGCAGCCTCGACAGGGGAGATGGCTACACCTTC	CASSLDRGDGYTF
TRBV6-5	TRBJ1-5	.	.	TGTGCCAGCAGTTACAACGAGGATCAGCCCCAGCATTTT	CASSYNEDQPQHF
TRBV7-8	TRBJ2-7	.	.	TGTGCCAGCAGCCTAAAAGGGGAATTTCCCTACGAGCAGTACTTC	CASSLKGEFPYEQYF
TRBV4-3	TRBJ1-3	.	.	TGCGCCAGCAGCCAAGGGGGAATCCTCTCTGGAAACACCATATATTTT	CASSQGGILSGNTIYF
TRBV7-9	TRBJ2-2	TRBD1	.	TGTGCCAGCAGCTTAGGGCCTGGGACAGGGGTGAACACCGGGGAGCTGTTTTTT	CASSLGPGTGVNTGELFF
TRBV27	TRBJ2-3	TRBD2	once	TGTGCCAGCAGCCTGAGACTAGCGGGGGGTGTTAGTGACACAGATACGCAGTATTTT	CASSLRLAGGVSDTDTQYF
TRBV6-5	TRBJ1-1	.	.	TGTGCCAGCCGGACGCGGGGAACTGAAGCTTTCTTT	CASRTRGTEAFF
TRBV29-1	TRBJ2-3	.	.	TGCAGCCCGATGACAGGAGATACGCAGTATTTT	CSPMTGDTQYF
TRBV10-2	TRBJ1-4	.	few	TGCGCCAGCAGTGAGTTTCCCCAACAAAAACTGTTTTTT	CASSEFPQQKLFF
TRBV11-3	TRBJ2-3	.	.	TGTGCCAGCAGCTTGGAGGGAGGAGATACGCAGTATTTT	CASSLEGGDTQYF
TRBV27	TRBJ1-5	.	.	TGTGCCAGCAGTACAGGGTGGCAGCCCCAGCATTTT	CASSTGWQPQHF
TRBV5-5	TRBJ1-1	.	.	TGTGCCAGCAGCCCTCCCCGGGGCAGACAGAACACTGAAGCTTTCTTT	CASSPPRGRQNTEAFF
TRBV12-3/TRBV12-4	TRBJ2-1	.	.	TGTGCCAGCAGTTTAGTCGGGAGGCAGTTCTTC	CASSLVGRQFF
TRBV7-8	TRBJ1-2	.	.	TGTGCCAGCAGCTTACGTCGAGGGGCTAACTATGGCTACACCTTC	CASSLRRGANYGYTF
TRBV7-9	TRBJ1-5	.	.	TGTGCCAGCAGCTTATATCGTCAGCCCCAGCATTTT	CASSLYRQPQHF
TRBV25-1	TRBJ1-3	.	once	TGTGCCTCCGGCAGCTCTGGAAACACCATATATTTT	CASGSSGNTIYF
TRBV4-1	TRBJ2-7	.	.	TGCGCCAGCAGCCAAGACAGGAGCTCGATCTACGAGCAGTACTTC	CASSQDRSSIYEQYF
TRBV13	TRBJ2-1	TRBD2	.	TGTGCCAGCAGCTCAGAGGGACTAGCGGGGAGAGGTGAGCAGTTCTTC	CASSSEGLAGRGEQFF
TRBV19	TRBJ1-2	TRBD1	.	TGTGCCAGTAGCCGGGACAGGCTTTATGGCTACACCTTC	CASSRDRLYGYTF
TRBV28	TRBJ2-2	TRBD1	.	TGTGCCAGCACCCCCGCCGGGACAGCGAACACCGGGGAGCTGTTTTTT	CASTPAGTANTGELFF
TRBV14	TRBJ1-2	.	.	TGTGCCAGCAGCCCAGGGGACTATGGCTACACCTTC	CASSPGDYGYTF
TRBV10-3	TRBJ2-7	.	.	TGTGCCATCAGTGACCTCCGGACCCGGCGACACGAGCAGTACTTC	CAISDLRTRRHEQYF
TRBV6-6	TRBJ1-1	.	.	TGTGCCAGCAGTTACCAATTCGACAGGAGAAAGAAAGCTTTCTTT	CASSYQFDRRKKAFF
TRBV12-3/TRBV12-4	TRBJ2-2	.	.	TGTGCCAGCAGTCTCACCACCGGGGAGCTGTTTTTT	CASSLTTGELFF
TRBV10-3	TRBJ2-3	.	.	TGTGCCATCAGGGGGACCGAAGGGGATACGCAGTATTTT	CAIRGTEGDTQYF
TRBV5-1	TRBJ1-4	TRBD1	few	TGCGCCAGCAGCGAGGGGGACAGGGGATCAACTAATGAAAAACTGTTTTTT	CASSEGDRGSTNEKLFF
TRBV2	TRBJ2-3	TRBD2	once	TGTGCCAGCCGAAACTGGGAAAGGTTAGCGGGAGGATCAGATACGCAGTATTTT	CASRNWERLAGGSDTQYF
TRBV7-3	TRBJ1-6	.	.	TGTGCCAGCAGCTTAAGTCAGCATAATTCACCCCTCCACTTT	CASSLSQHNSPLHF
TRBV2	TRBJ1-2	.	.	TGTGCCAGCAGTTGGGGTTCCGGCTATGGCTACACCTTC	CASSWGSGYGYTF